The 23 T cell receptor beta chains below were found in one sample sequenced in a study of early T cells in non-severe SARS-CoV-2 infection. TCRdb processed the 5' RACE reads anew with MiXCR; each CDR3 protein has one entry. The data hold tens of thousands of distinct CDR3 sequences, with approximately 6% observed a single time. Sequencing was carried out using whole blood. Receptors originate from an adult who was a healthcare worker with PCR-confirmed SARS-CoV-2 infection or an uninfected control (not recorded which).

This clonotype has more than one count but fewer than ten. The chain is built from TRBV4-3 and TRBJ2-3; D ambiguous. Per the germline V gene, CDR1 is LGHNA and CDR2 is YSLEER. The CDR3 runs 17 residues. The V and J ends lost 0 bases and 0 bases respectively, with 13 bases between them. For the CDR3, the DNA is TGCGCCAGCAGCCAAGATTGGCAGACTCCTAGCACAGATACGCAGTATTTT. Translation: CASSQDWQTPSTDTQYF.

V and J are TRBV21-1 and TRBJ2-2; the table assigns TRBD2, which was not confirmed against the DNA. TRBV21-1 has pseudogene status. The CDR3 sequence is 20 residues long. DNA for the CDR3: TGTGCCAGCAGCAAATGGCCCTTTAGGAGCGGGGTCGCGAACACCGGGGAGCTGTTTTTT. Encoded protein: CASSKWPFRSGVANTGELFF.

As DNA, the CDR3 is TGTGCCAGCAGCCAAGGAGGCTGGACTAGCGGGGGCCAAGAGACCCAGTACTTC. It translates to CASSQGGWTSGGQETQYF. The chain couples TRBV3-1 to TRBJ2-5; 13 bases agree with TRBD2. The CDR3 is 18 residues long. V lost 1 base, J lost 1 base, and 6 bases stayed unmatched. Germline V gene data show CDR1 as LGHDT and CDR2 as YNNKEL (reference sequence).

The V call is TRBV7-9, the J call TRBJ1-4; D might be TRBD1 (6 bases). This CDR3 is 15 amino acids long. V lost 3 bases, J lost 4 bases, and 12 bases lay in between. Germline assignment: CDR1 SEHNR and CDR2 FQNEAQ (reference sequence). The DNA for the CDR3 is TGTGCCAGCAGCTTCCAGGGGACTGTTAATGAAAAACTGTTTTTT. Translation gives CASSFQGTVNEKLFF.

In this sample, this clonotype turned up many times. The chain links TRBV5-1 to TRBJ1-5; D not certain. Germline lookup yields CDR1 SGHRS and CDR2 YFSETQ. The CDR3 spans 14 residues. Trimming left V 0 bases short and J 2 bases short, with 6 bases between. The CDR3 DNA follows: TGCGCCAGCAGCTTGGAGGGTGGCAATCAGCCCCAGCATTTT. It encodes CASSLEGGNQPQHF.

This clonotype was seen ten or more times. This chain joins TRBV7-6 and TRBJ1-4; D is uncertain. CDR3 length equals 14 residues. With 3 bases removed from V and 0 bases from J, the gap between germline ends came to 5 bases. Germline loops: CDR1 SGHVS, CDR2 FNYEAQ. The CDR3 DNA is TGTGCCAGCAGCTTCAGTGCAACTAATGAAAAACTGTTTTTT. Its translation: CASSFSATNEKLFF.

This clonotype showed up many times. This chain connects TRBV9 to TRBJ2-1; possible D gene TRBD2, 6 bases. Trimming pared 2 bases from V and 1 base from J, leaving 10 bases between. This CDR3 comprises 15 residues. Germline loops: CDR1 SGDLS, CDR2 YYNGEE. The CDR3 region is CASSVWAGSYNEQFF. DNA of the CDR3: TGTGCCAGCAGCGTCTGGGCGGGGTCCTACAATGAGCAGTTCTTC. The full variable domain, its missing parts supplied by reference TRBV9 and TRBJ2-1, is DSGVTQTPKHLITATGQRVTLRCSPRSGDLSVYWYQQSLDQGLQFLIQYYNGEERAKGNILERFSAQQFPDLHSELNLSSLELGDSALYFCASSVWAGSYNEQFFGPGTRLTVL.

This clonotype was counted ten times or more. The V and J genes are TRBV6-4 and TRBJ2-1; TRBD1 aligns across 10 bases. Germline CDR1 is MRHNA and CDR2 is SNTAGT. The ends lost 6 bases at V and 7 bases at J; junction bases unmatched: 6. The length of the CDR3 is 14 residues. The CDR3 nucleotides read TGTGCCAGCAGCAGGGACAGGGGTTCTAATGAGCAGTTCTTC. Its protein product is CASSRDRGSNEQFF.

This clonotype occurred many times. This chain links TRBV28 with TRBJ1-2; 8 positions match TRBD1. CDR1 is MDHEN, CDR2 SYDVKM, per germline. CDR3 size: 15 residues. Trimming removed 1 base from V and 8 bases from J; junction bases left unmatched: 9. CDR3 DNA: TGTGCCAGCAGTTTATCCCCTTCAGGGGGCGGCGGCTACACCTTC. The encoded protein is CASSLSPSGGGGYTF.

This clonotype came up a few times. The V call is TRBV20-1, the J call TRBJ2-7; possibly TRBD1 or TRBD2 for D (5 bases each). V shed 2 bases and J shed 4 bases, with 12 bases lying between them. There are 13 residues in the CDR3. The V gene's germline CDR1 is DFQATT and CDR2 SNEGSKA (reference sequence). Here the CDR3 DNA reads TGCAGTGCTAGAAGGGACCTGGGTTACGAGCAGTACTTC. Protein: CSARRDLGYEQYF.

The table lists this clonotype with many counts. This chain joins TRBV20-1 and TRBJ2-5; D unclear. V lost 5 bases to trimming and J lost 2 bases, with 12 bases between them. The germline V gene has CDR1 DFQATT and CDR2 SNEGSKA (reference sequence). This CDR3 has 13 amino acids. The CDR3, as DNA: TGCAGTGCTCACCAAATTGGGCAAGAGACCCAGTACTTC. The encoded protein is CSAHQIGQETQYF.

This clonotype was counted at least ten times. The chain has TRBV29-1 and TRBJ2-7; D gene ambiguous. Germline loops: CDR1 SQVTM, CDR2 ANQGSEA. Trimming stripped 4 bases from V and 6 bases from J, with 10 bases between. The CDR3 has 11 amino acids. The CDR3 is CSVGVMREQYF. As DNA, the CDR3 is TGCAGCGTTGGGGTTATGCGCGAGCAGTACTTC.

This clonotype was counted at least ten times. This chain uses TRBV28 with TRBJ2-7; D not resolved. V lost 1 base and J 2 bases, leaving 9 bases between the germline ends. The CDR3 is made up of 14 amino acids. Germline CDR1 MDHEN, CDR2 SYDVKM. The CDR3: CASSLFEETYEQYF. Written as DNA, the CDR3 is TGTGCCAGCAGTTTATTCGAGGAGACCTACGAGCAGTACTTC.

This clonotype was counted at least ten times. The rearrangement links TRBV20-1 to TRBJ2-4, with D uncertain. The CDR3 covers 17 residues. Germline V CDR1 and CDR2: DFQATT, SNEGSKA (reference sequence). The V gene lost 0 bases and the J gene lost 2 bases, with 17 bases spanning the gap. The CDR3 region is CSARDMATWASKNIQYF. CDR3 DNA sequence: TGCAGTGCTAGAGATATGGCCACCTGGGCTTCCAAAAACATTCAGTACTTC.

This clonotype came up many times. The rearrangement links TRBV7-6 to TRBJ2-7; tentatively, D is TRBD2 (6 bases). The germline V gene encodes CDR1 SGHVS and CDR2 FNYEAQ. V lost 4 bases and J 3 bases, leaving 10 bases between the germline ends. The CDR3 sequence is 13 residues long. The CDR3 DNA is TGTGCCAGCAGCTCATGGGAGGTCTACGAGCAGTACTTC. Translation gives CASSSWEVYEQYF.

There are many counts of this clonotype. The chain uses TRBV4-3 and TRBJ2-7; D may correspond to TRBD1 or TRBD2 (6 bases each). Trimming shortened V by 3 bases and J by 0 bases, and 15 bases separated the two germline ends. The germline gives CDR1 LGHNA, CDR2 YSLEER. The CDR3 has 16 residues. CDR3 coding DNA: TGCGCCAGCAGCCACCTAACCGAGGGGGGCTCCTACGAGCAGTACTTC. It translates to CASSHLTEGGSYEQYF.

By share, this clonotype ranks as medium-sized. This sequence joins TRBV14 and TRBJ1-2; 8 bases map to TRBD1. The CDR3 totals 15 residues. Germline V CDR1 and CDR2: SGHDN, FVKESK. In nucleotides, the CDR3 is TGTGCTTGGAAAGAACAGGGGGGCTATAGCTATGGCTACACCTTC. Its translation: CAWKEQGGYSYGYTF.

This clonotype has at least ten counts. J is TRBJ2-7 and V is TRBV27, with D tentatively TRBD1 (6 bases). Germline lookup yields CDR1 MNHEY and CDR2 SMNVEV (reference sequence). V was cut by 4 bases and J by 3 bases, with 25 bases left in between. CDR3 length: 18 amino acids. This CDR3 is CASSSGGTGFPHRYEQYF. CDR3 nucleotides: TGTGCCAGCAGTTCAGGTGGCACAGGGTTCCCACACCGCTACGAGCAGTACTTC.

This clonotype occurred many times. The rearrangement links TRBV30 to TRBJ1-4; tentative D call: TRBD1 (5 bases). Trimming removed 8 bases from V and 9 bases from J, with 10 bases in between. CDR3 size: 10 residues. Germline V gene data show CDR1 as GTSNPN and CDR2 as SVGIG (reference sequence). The CDR3 nucleotides read TGTGCCGGGGGAGTTCAAAAACTGTTTTTT. Protein product: CAGGVQKLFF.

The table lists this clonotype with a few counts. One end of the junction varies from germline; a read error may be responsible. The chain uses TRBV7-9 and TRBJ1-4, with D unclear. This CDR3 has 15 amino acids. CDR1 and CDR2 (germline): SEHNR, FQNEAQ (reference sequence). This CDR3 is CVSSFGEATNEKLFF. The DNA of the CDR3 is TGTGTCAGCAGCTTTGGAGAGGCAACTAATGAAAAACTGTTTTTT.

This clonotype appeared many times. The V gene is TRBV6-5, the J gene TRBJ1-1; D remains ambiguous. The V end lost 7 bases, the J end lost 6 bases, and 18 bases lay between the germline ends. Germline V lookup: CDR1 MNHEY, CDR2 SVGAGI. The CDR3 runs 14 residues. The CDR3 region is CASTDQKGYPEAFF. The CDR3 DNA follows: TGTGCCAGCACCGATCAGAAGGGTTATCCTGAAGCTTTCTTT.

CDR3 nucleotides: TGTGCCAGCAGGGGGACCGAACTAGCCAAAAACATTCAGTACTTC. Its translation: CASRGTELAKNIQYF. The V gene is TRBV7-9, the J gene TRBJ2-4, with D tentatively TRBD1 or TRBD2 (5 bases each). V dropped 6 bases and J dropped 0 bases, with 12 bases sitting between them. CDR1 is SEHNR and CDR2 is FQNEAQ in the germline V gene (reference sequence). This CDR3 contains 15 residues.

This clonotype was counted between two and nine times. The V gene is TRBV12-3 or TRBV12-4, the J gene TRBJ2-5, with TRBD2 matching 8 bases. The CDR3 has 15 amino acids. The V and J ends lost 5 bases and 7 bases, in that order; junction bases with no gene match: 12. The CDR3 here is CASSPQTSAGGTQYF. The CDR3 nucleotides read TGTGCCAGCAGTCCCCAGACTAGCGCCGGTGGGACCCAGTACTTC.